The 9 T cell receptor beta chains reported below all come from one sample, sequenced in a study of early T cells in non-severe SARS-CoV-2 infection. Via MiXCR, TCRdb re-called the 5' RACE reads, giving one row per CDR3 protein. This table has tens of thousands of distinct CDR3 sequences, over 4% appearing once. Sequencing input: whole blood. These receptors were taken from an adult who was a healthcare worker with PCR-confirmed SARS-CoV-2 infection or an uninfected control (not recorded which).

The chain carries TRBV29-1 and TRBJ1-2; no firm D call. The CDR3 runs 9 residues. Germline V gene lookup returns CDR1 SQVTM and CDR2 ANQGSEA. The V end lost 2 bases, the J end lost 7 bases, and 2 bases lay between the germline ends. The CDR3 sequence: CSVESGYTF. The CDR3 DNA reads TGCAGCGTTGAATCTGGCTACACCTTC. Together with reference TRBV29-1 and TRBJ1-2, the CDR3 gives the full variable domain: SAVISQKPSRDICQRGTSLTIQCQVDSQVTMMFWYRQQPGQSLTLIATANQGSEATYESGFVIDKFPISRPNLTFSTLTVSNMSPEDSSIYLCSVESGYTFGSGTRLTVV.

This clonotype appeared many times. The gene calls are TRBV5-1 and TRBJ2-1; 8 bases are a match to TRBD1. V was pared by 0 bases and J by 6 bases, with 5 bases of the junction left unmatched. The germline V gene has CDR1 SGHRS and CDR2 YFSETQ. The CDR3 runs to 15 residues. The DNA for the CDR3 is TGCGCCAGCAGCTTGGGCCAGGGGGCCTTCAATGAGCAGTTCTTC. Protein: CASSLGQGAFNEQFF.

In DNA, the CDR3 is TGTGCCAGCAGCCCCGACAGGGCTTACACCGGGGAGCTGTTTTTT. Amino acids: CASSPDRAYTGELFF. The chain has TRBV5-5 and TRBJ2-2; TRBD1 matches 7 bases. Germline loops: CDR1 SGHKS, CDR2 YYEKEE (reference sequence). CDR3 length: 15 residues. V was pared by 4 bases and J by 3 bases, with 6 bases of the junction left unmatched.

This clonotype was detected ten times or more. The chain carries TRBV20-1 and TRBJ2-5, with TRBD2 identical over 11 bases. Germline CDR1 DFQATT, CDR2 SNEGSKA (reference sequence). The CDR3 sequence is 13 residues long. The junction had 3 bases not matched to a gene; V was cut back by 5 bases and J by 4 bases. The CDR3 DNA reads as TGCAGTGCTGTCGGACTAGCGGGAGAGACCCAGTACTTC. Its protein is CSAVGLAGETQYF.

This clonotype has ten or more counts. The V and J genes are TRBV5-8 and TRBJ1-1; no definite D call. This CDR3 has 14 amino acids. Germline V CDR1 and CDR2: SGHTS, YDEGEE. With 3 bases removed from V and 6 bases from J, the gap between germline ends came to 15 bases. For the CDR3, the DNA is TGTGCCAGCAGCTCCCCCACCTCAAGCCCTGAAGCTTTCTTT. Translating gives CASSSPTSSPEAFF.

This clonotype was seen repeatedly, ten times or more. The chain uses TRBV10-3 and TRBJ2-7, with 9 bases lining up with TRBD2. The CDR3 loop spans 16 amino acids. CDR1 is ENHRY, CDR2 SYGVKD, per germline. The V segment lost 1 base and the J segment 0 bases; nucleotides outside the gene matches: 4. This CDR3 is CAISEFGGGVSYEQYF. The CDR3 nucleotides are TGTGCCATCAGTGAGTTCGGCGGGGGGGTCTCCTACGAGCAGTACTTC.

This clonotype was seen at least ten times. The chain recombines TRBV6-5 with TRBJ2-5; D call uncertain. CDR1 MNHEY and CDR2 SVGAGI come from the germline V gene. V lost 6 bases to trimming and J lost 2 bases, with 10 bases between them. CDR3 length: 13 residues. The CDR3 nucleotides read TGTGCCAGCAGAAAGAGAGGACAAGAGACCCAGTACTTC. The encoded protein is CASRKRGQETQYF.

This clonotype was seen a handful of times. The CDR3 DNA reads as TGTGCCAGCAGCTTTCCCTTTCGGGAGCAGTACTTC. This gives the protein CASSFPFREQYF. The chain combines TRBV7-8 with TRBJ2-7; D is ambiguous. The V gene lost 3 bases and the J gene lost 7 bases, with 10 bases spanning the gap. Germline CDR1 SGHVS, CDR2 FQNEAQ. The CDR3 sequence is 12 residues long. The complete variable domain, with remaining parts taken from reference TRBV7-8 and TRBJ2-7, reads GAGVSQSPRYKVAKRGQDVALRCDPISGHVSLFWYQQALGQGPEFLTYFQNEAQLDKSGLPSDRFFAERPEGSVSTLKIQRTQQEDSAVYLCASSFPFREQYFGPGTRLTVT.

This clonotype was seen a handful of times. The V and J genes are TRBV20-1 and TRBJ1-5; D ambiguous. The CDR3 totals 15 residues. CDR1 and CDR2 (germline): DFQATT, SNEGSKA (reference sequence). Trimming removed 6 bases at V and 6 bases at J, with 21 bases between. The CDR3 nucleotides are TGCAGTGCCCTTGCCCACAGTACGGAGTTTCAGCCCCAGCATTTT. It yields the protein CSALAHSTEFQPQHF.